The 20 T cell receptor beta chains below were found in one sample sequenced in a study of post-analysis software for immune sequencing data (dated by TCRdb to between 2014 and 2016). The full study reports these points: Significantly higher frequencies in patients than in controls were found for five or six TRBV segments, including TRBV5-6, TRBV5-1 and TRBV20-1.

Which antigens these TCRs recognize remains unknown. The library was produced with PCR. The sequencer listed for this sample is Illumina HiSeq 2500. Unique molecular identifiers were incorporated into TCR beta cDNA libraries to reduce PCR and sequencing biases. The raw public data were reprocessed by TCRdb itself: fastp quality trimming at Q25, MiXCR clonotype calling, in-frame beta chains only. Identical CDR3 proteins give one entry, which carries the most common genes and DNA. The sample table contains around 500,000 distinct CDR3 sequences; only one count was recorded for 30% to 40% of them. The ten largest account for about 5.6% of the sample. Sequenced input: blood. The receptors originated from a girl aged 2-17 years with multiple sclerosis.

The chain is built from TRBV5-1 and TRBJ1-4; 8 nucleotides align to TRBD1. The germline CDR1 and CDR2 sequences are SGHRS and YFSETQ. The CDR3 has 13 amino acids. V lost 6 bases and J lost 6; bases outside the gene matches: 4. CDR3 sequence reads: CASTGGMDEKLFF. The CDR3 nucleotides read TGCGCCAGCACAGGGGGCATGGATGAAAAACTGTTTTTT. Drawing the rest from reference TRBV5-1 and TRBJ1-4, the complete variable domain is KAGVTQTPRYLIKTRGQQVTLSCSPISGHRSVSWYQQTPGQGLQFLFEYFSETQRNKGNFPGRFSGRQFSNSRSEMNVSTLELGDSALYLCASTGGMDEKLFFGSGTQLSVL.

This clonotype came up a few times. The gene calls are TRBV5-1 and TRBJ1-1, with TRBD1 identical over 7 bases. The germline gives CDR1 SGHRS, CDR2 YFSETQ. V dropped 1 base and J dropped 6; count of bases not matched to a gene: 9. The CDR3 sequence is 15 residues long. CDR3 in amino acids: CASSLPRAGTAEAFF. The CDR3, as DNA: TGCGCCAGCAGCTTGCCCCGGGCTGGGACAGCTGAAGCTTTCTTT.

This chain connects TRBV10-3 to TRBJ2-3; 14 bases match TRBD2. The CDR3 length is 19 residues. CDR1 and CDR2 (germline): ENHRY, SYGVKD. After removal of 4 bases from V and 0 bases from J, the junction contained 9 bases not matched to a gene. The CDR3 DNA reads TGTGCCATCAGTGCCTCCGGGACTAGCGGGGGCCCTAGCACAGATACGCAGTATTTT. Translating it yields CAISASGTSGGPSTDTQYF.

This clonotype was detected a few times. The chain couples TRBV20-1 to TRBJ2-7; D remains ambiguous. The ends were cut back, 5 bases at V and 5 bases at J, with 19 bases in the middle. Germline V gives CDR1 DFQATT, CDR2 SNEGSKA (reference sequence). The CDR3 spans 14 residues. The CDR3: CSAGRLPTVHEQYF. The CDR3 DNA is TGCAGTGCTGGGCGCCTTCCGACTGTCCACGAGCAGTACTTC.

The chain has TRBV11-2 and TRBJ2-3; no clear D gene. Trimming stripped 0 bases from V and 0 bases from J, with 7 bases between. The CDR3 loop spans 15 amino acids. Germline-derived CDR1 and CDR2 are SGHAT and FQNNGV. CDR3: CASSLDIGSTDTQYF. For the CDR3, the DNA is TGTGCCAGCAGCTTAGATATTGGTAGCACAGATACGCAGTATTTT.

Only a few counts were recorded for this clonotype. The genes are TRBV11-3 and TRBJ2-7; 13 nucleotides align to TRBD2. The CDR3 runs 16 residues. CDR1 SGHNT and CDR2 YENEEA come from the germline V gene. Trimming at V came to 5 bases and at J to 3 bases, leaving 7 bases not matched to a gene. The CDR3 sequence is CASSRGGTSGDYEQYF. The CDR3 coding sequence is TGTGCCAGCAGCCGGGGGGGGACTAGCGGGGACTACGAGCAGTACTTC.

The chain joins TRBV29-1 to TRBJ2-1, with a tentative D call TRBD1 (5 bases). The CDR3 extends over 12 amino acids. Deletions cut 8 bases from V and 7 bases from J, with 15 bases between. Germline V gene sequence: CDR1 SQVTM, CDR2 ANQGSEA. The CDR3 DNA sequence: TGCAGCCATTTTTCACAGGCGAATGAGCAGTTCTTC. This codes for CSHFSQANEQFF.

The table lists this clonotype with a count of one. The chain combines TRBV7-8 with TRBJ1-1; 9 bases fit TRBD1. The CDR3 is 13 residues long. V lost 7 bases, J lost 7 bases, and 7 bases stayed unmatched. Per the germline V gene, CDR1 is SGHVS and CDR2 is FQNEAQ. DNA of the CDR3: TGTGCCAGCAACAGGGGGACAGGGAATGAAGCTTTCTTT. It translates to CASNRGTGNEAFF. Complete variable domain (other parts from reference TRBV7-8 and TRBJ1-1): GAGVSQSPRYKVAKRGQDVALRCDPISGHVSLFWYQQALGQGPEFLTYFQNEAQLDKSGLPSDRFFAERPEGSVSTLKIQRTQQEDSAVYLCASNRGTGNEAFFGQGTRLTVV.

In its sample, this clonotype was seen a few times. The chain combines TRBV20-1 with TRBJ2-5; 10 bases agree with TRBD2. The J call is uncertain, as TRBJ2-7 better fits the DNA end. The CDR3 runs 13 residues. Germline V gene lookup returns CDR1 DFQATT and CDR2 SNEGSKA (reference sequence). DNA of the CDR3: TGCAGTGCTACCGGGACTAGCGAAAACGAGCAGTACTTC. Its translation: CSATGTSENEQYF.

The chain links TRBV2 to TRBJ1-4, with a tentative D call TRBD1 (5 bases). The V gene lost 6 bases and the J gene lost 8 bases, with 13 bases spanning the gap. CDR1 is SNHLY and CDR2 is FYNNEI in the germline V gene. This CDR3 contains 13 residues. CDR3 in DNA: TGTGCCAGCAGGAGGGACTTATTGGAAAAACTGTTTTTT. Its protein is CASRRDLLEKLFF.

This clonotype was seen a few times. The chain recombines TRBV4-1 with TRBJ2-3; D is unresolved. V was trimmed by 1 base and J by 2 bases, leaving 13 bases between them. This CDR3 contains 16 residues. Germline V lookup: CDR1 MGHRA, CDR2 YSYEKL. CDR3 sequence reads: CASSQVSGRSTDTQYF. The DNA of the CDR3 is TGCGCCAGCAGCCAAGTCTCCGGCAGATCCACAGATACGCAGTATTTT.

This chain joins TRBV2 and TRBJ1-2; a weak D match, TRBD1 (6 bases). V lost 6 bases to trimming and J lost 0 bases, with 8 bases between them. CDR3 size: 13 residues. The germline gives CDR1 SNHLY, CDR2 FYNNEI. CDR3 DNA: TGTGCCAGCAGGGACAGTGCTAACTATGGCTACACCTTC. Its protein is CASRDSANYGYTF.

The sample holds a few counts of this clonotype. The rearrangement uses TRBV3-1 and TRBJ2-5; 14 bases map to TRBD2. The CDR3 has 16 residues. The J segment lost 5 bases and the V segment lost 4 bases, leaving 6 bases of the junction unmatched. Germline assignment: CDR1 LGHDT and CDR2 YNNKEL (reference sequence). CDR3 sequence: CASSLGTSGGEETQYF. The CDR3 nucleotides are TGTGCCAGCAGCCTCGGGACTAGCGGGGGCGAGGAGACCCAGTACTTC.

This chain connects TRBV7-2 to TRBJ1-1, with D uncertain. CDR1 and CDR2 from the germline V gene are SGHTA and FQGNSA. V dropped 5 bases and J dropped 7 bases, with 8 bases sitting between them. CDR3 length: 11 residues. In nucleotides, the CDR3 is TGTGCCAGCAGCCCCCGGGGTGAAGCTTTCTTT. This translates into CASSPRGEAFF.

This clonotype was detected only a few times. V usage is TRBV27 and J usage is TRBJ2-1; tentatively, D is TRBD2 (6 bases). The CDR3 has 15 residues. The V and J ends lost 4 bases and 8 bases respectively, with 18 bases between them. CDR1 and CDR2 from the germline V gene are MNHEY and SMNVEV (reference sequence). As DNA, the CDR3 is TGTGCCAGCAGTTCCGGGACTTACGCTGGGGATGAGCAGTTCTTC. Translating it yields CASSSGTYAGDEQFF.

The chain couples TRBV6-6 to TRBJ1-1; D is unresolved. The germline V gene has CDR1 MNHNY and CDR2 SVGAGI (reference sequence). Trimming removed 2 bases from V and 1 base from J, with 8 bases in between. The CDR3 has 14 residues. The CDR3 loop reads CASSYPGGNTEAFF. The CDR3 nucleotides are TGTGCCAGCAGTTACCCAGGAGGGAACACTGAAGCTTTCTTT.

This chain joins TRBV20-1 and TRBJ1-1; TRBD1 matches 11 bases. In germline, CDR1 is DFQATT, CDR2 SNEGSKA (reference sequence). After removal of 6 bases from V and 7 bases from J, the junction contained 16 bases not matched to a gene. This CDR3 has 16 residues. CDR3 amino acids: CSARRTGGFPGIEAFF. The CDR3 DNA follows: TGCAGTGCCAGAAGGACAGGGGGCTTCCCGGGGATTGAAGCTTTCTTT.

This clonotype was counted a few times. The rearrangement joins TRBV5-1 to TRBJ1-2; D is perhaps TRBD1 (5 bases). The CDR3 loop spans 15 amino acids. Trimming pared 2 bases from V and 9 bases from J, leaving 20 bases between. CDR1 is SGHRS and CDR2 is YFSETQ in the germline V gene. The chain's CDR3 is CASSFWGSARGRYTF. The CDR3 DNA is TGCGCCAGCAGCTTCTGGGGGTCCGCTCGGGGACGCTACACCTTC.

The rearrangement joins TRBV13 to TRBJ2-2; unclear D gene. Trimming took off 5 bases at V and 0 bases at J, with 13 bases between the two ends. CDR1 and CDR2 (germline): PRHDT, FYEKMQ (reference sequence). CDR3 size: 16 residues. CDR3 sequence: CASSPFRRANTGELFF. For the CDR3, the DNA is TGTGCCAGCAGCCCATTTCGTAGGGCGAACACCGGGGAGCTGTTTTTT.

There are many counts of this clonotype. The rearrangement links TRBV12-3 or TRBV12-4 to TRBJ2-5; 9 bases are a match to TRBD1. The V and J ends lost 3 bases and 5 bases, in that order; junction bases with no gene match: 7. This CDR3 comprises 15 residues. The CDR3 region is CASSFAQGAWETQYF. The CDR3 DNA reads TGTGCCAGCAGTTTCGCACAGGGGGCTTGGGAGACCCAGTACTTC.